These 2 T cell receptor beta chains were all obtained from the same sample, sequenced in a study of tumor-infiltrating lymphocytes in primary liver carcinoma. The source material, 20-30 mg of unsorted bulk tissue, was used to co-extract RNA and DNA. The input was about 500 ng total RNA; TCR beta cDNA was made from it with a constant-region primer. Nested multiplex PCR, run for three rounds with slightly modified ARM-PCR, yielded TCR beta libraries. The first two PCR rounds used TRBV1-TRBV30 primers with a Cbeta primer, about 9 cycles each. Each CDR3 protein gets one entry after TCRdb re-called the multiplex PCR reads with MiXCR. The table has approximately 190,000 distinct CDR3 sequences, around 85% seen once. The sequenced material came from tumor tissue from primary liver carcinoma. The origin of the receptors is a middle-aged man with primary liver carcinoma and hepatitis B virus infection.

The V gene is TRBV29-1, the J gene TRBJ2-7; D possibly corresponds to TRBD2 (5 bases). CDR3 length equals 13 residues. Trimming stripped 6 bases from V and 6 bases from J, with 18 bases between. Germline V CDR1 and CDR2: SQVTM, ANQGSEA. CDR3 DNA sequence: TGCAGCGTCCGTGAGCCAGCGGATCCCGAGCAGTACTTC. Translated: CSVREPADPEQYF.

This chain links TRBV7-2 with TRBJ2-6; TRBD1 or TRBD2 may be the D gene (7 bases each). V lost 1 base and J 0 bases, leaving 22 bases between the germline ends. Per the germline V gene, CDR1 is SGHTA and CDR2 is FQGNSA. There are 21 residues in the CDR3. CDR3: CASSLVGGRDSPSSGANVLTF. In nucleotides, the CDR3 is TGTGCCAGCAGCTTAGTGGGAGGGAGGGACAGTCCTAGCTCTGGGGCCAACGTCCTGACTTTC.